Each of the 31 T cell receptor beta chains below was sequenced from the same sample in a study of CD8 T cells in ankylosing spondylitis. TCRdb fed the 5' RACE reads into MiXCR, producing one record per CDR3 protein. The sample comprises a few hundred thousand distinct CDR3 sequences, approximately 20% of which are singletons, and around 30% rests with the top ten. The specimen was blood, either unsorted or a sorted T cell fraction (not recorded which). Every receptor here comes from a male donor with ankylosing spondylitis or in good health (not recorded which).

The chain combines TRBV19 with TRBJ1-1; the D gene is possibly TRBD1 (5 bases). The CDR3 consists of 12 residues. V lost 2 bases and J 6 bases, leaving 7 bases between the germline ends. CDR1 is LNHDA, CDR2 SQIVND, per germline (reference sequence). The CDR3 DNA reads TGTGCCAGTAGTATAACGACAGCTGAAGCTTTCTTT. It encodes CASSITTAEAFF.

This clonotype was counted between two and nine times. V usage is TRBV4-1 and J usage is TRBJ1-1, with D unclear. This CDR3 spans 15 amino acids. From germline, CDR1 is MGHRA and CDR2 YSYEKL. Deletions cut 5 bases from V and 0 bases from J, with 13 bases between. This chain's CDR3 is CASSLTQLMNTEAFF. CDR3 DNA sequence: TGCGCCAGCAGCTTGACACAACTTATGAACACTGAAGCTTTCTTT.

This clonotype has just a few counts. The chain is built from TRBV7-6 and TRBJ1-1; D call uncertain. CDR1 and CDR2 (germline): SGHVS, FNYEAQ. The CDR3 loop spans 13 amino acids. Trimming took 2 bases from V and 0 from J, leaving 4 bases between them. The CDR3 coding sequence is TGTGCCAGCAGCTTATGGATGAACACTGAAGCTTTCTTT. This translates into CASSLWMNTEAFF.

By share, this clonotype ranks as medium-sized. This chain uses TRBV20-1 with TRBJ2-1; maybe TRBD2 (6 bases). Germline CDR1 reads DFQATT; CDR2 reads SNEGSKA (reference sequence). The CDR3 length is 15 residues. V was shortened by 0 bases and J by 4 bases, with 13 bases between the two germline ends. CDR3 residues: CSAREGSGYYNEQFF. In DNA, the CDR3 is TGCAGTGCTAGAGAAGGCAGCGGGTATTACAATGAGCAGTTCTTC.

The V and J genes are TRBV29-1 and TRBJ2-5, with 9 nucleotides matching TRBD1. The CDR3 is made up of 15 amino acids. Looked up from germline, CDR1 is SQVTM and CDR2 is ANQGSEA. V lost 3 bases, J lost 5 bases, and 10 bases stayed unmatched. CDR3 in DNA: TGCAGCGTTGATCAGGGACAGGGATATTGGGAGACCCAGTACTTC. Protein sequence: CSVDQGQGYWETQYF.

This sequence joins TRBV4-2 and TRBJ2-7, with 7 bases lining up with TRBD2. The CDR3 length is 13 residues. Trimming at V came to 0 bases and at J to 4 bases, leaving 0 bases not matched to a gene. The germline V gene encodes CDR1 LGHNA and CDR2 YNFKEQ. The chain's CDR3 is CASSQERGYEQYF. DNA for the CDR3: TGTGCCAGCAGCCAAGAGCGGGGGTACGAGCAGTACTTC.

The chain has TRBV30 and TRBJ1-2; TRBD1 matches at 9 bases. The CDR3 consists of 16 residues. CDR1 GTSNPN and CDR2 SVGIG come from the germline V gene (reference sequence). V was pared by 3 bases and J by 4 bases, with 12 bases of the junction left unmatched. In DNA form, the CDR3 reads TGTGCCTGGAGGAAGCTGGGACAGGGAAACGGCTATGGCTACACCTTC. Protein: CAWRKLGQGNGYGYTF.

The rearrangement joins TRBV29-1 to TRBJ2-7, with D possibly being TRBD1 (6 bases). Trimming took 2 bases from V and 2 from J, leaving 19 bases between them. The CDR3 is made up of 16 amino acids. Germline V gene lookup returns CDR1 SQVTM and CDR2 ANQGSEA. The CDR3 loop reads CSVETSSGAGAYEQYF. DNA for the CDR3: TGCAGCGTTGAAACTAGTAGTGGCGCAGGGGCCTACGAGCAGTACTTC.

The chain employs TRBV7-8 and TRBJ2-7; 11 bases align to TRBD1. V lost 2 bases, J lost 5 bases, and 8 bases stayed unmatched. CDR1 is SGHVS, CDR2 FQNEAQ, per germline. This CDR3 has 16 residues. The CDR3 DNA reads as TGTGCCAGCAGCTTATTAGAGGGACAGGGGGTCCACGAGCAGTACTTC. Amino acid sequence: CASSLLEGQGVHEQYF. Drawing the rest from reference TRBV7-8 and TRBJ2-7, the complete variable domain is GAGVSQSPRYKVAKRGQDVALRCDPISGHVSLFWYQQALGQGPEFLTYFQNEAQLDKSGLPSDRFFAERPEGSVSTLKIQRTQQEDSAVYLCASSLLEGQGVHEQYFGPGTRLTVT.

This sequence joins TRBV19 and TRBJ1-1, with TRBD1 identical over 9 bases. Germline V gives CDR1 LNHDA, CDR2 SQIVND (reference sequence). The V and J ends lost 3 bases and 0 bases, in that order; junction bases with no gene match: 2. CDR3 length equals 15 residues. CDR3 sequence: CASSMGQGLNTEAFF. In nucleotides, the CDR3 is TGTGCCAGTAGTATGGGACAGGGACTGAACACTGAAGCTTTCTTT.

V usage is TRBV29-1 and J usage is TRBJ2-7; D is possibly TRBD2 (5 bases). The CDR3 extends over 12 amino acids. Germline values: CDR1 SQVTM, CDR2 ANQGSEA. Trimming removed 4 bases at V and 2 bases at J, with 9 bases between. CDR3 in DNA: TGCAGCGTTGGGGCTAGCCCCTACGAGCAGTACTTC. This gives the protein CSVGASPYEQYF.

V usage is TRBV25-1 and J usage is TRBJ2-1; 10 nucleotides match TRBD1. Germline-derived CDR1 and CDR2 are MGHDK and SYGVNS. CDR3 length: 16 amino acids. The V and J ends lost 0 bases and 8 bases, in that order; junction bases with no gene match: 7. Written as DNA, the CDR3 is TGTGCCAGCAGTGAATACAGGACAGGGGGTTCGGATGAGCAGTTCTTC. This sequence encodes CASSEYRTGGSDEQFF.

In its sample, this clonotype was seen a few times. The CDR3, as DNA: TGTGCCAGCAGCTTAGCCCCGGACAGGGGCTCAGATACGCAGTATTTT. Amino acids: CASSLAPDRGSDTQYF. The chain links TRBV7-6 to TRBJ2-3, with TRBD1 identical over 9 bases. The CDR3 is 16 residues long. Germline CDR1 reads SGHVS; CDR2 reads FNYEAQ. The V gene end was trimmed by 0 bases and the J gene end by 4 bases; junction bases not matched to a gene: 5.

The V gene is TRBV4-3, the J gene TRBJ2-7; 8 positions agree with TRBD1. Germline-derived CDR1 and CDR2 are LGHNA and YSLEER. This CDR3 spans 16 amino acids. V shed 0 bases and J 4 bases; nucleotides not matched to a gene: 8. The CDR3 DNA is TGCGCCAGCAGCCAAGATCCGGCAGGGGGCCTTTACGAGCAGTACTTC. Translation: CASSQDPAGGLYEQYF.

The rearrangement links TRBV29-1 to TRBJ2-3; the D gene is possibly TRBD2 (6 bases). The CDR3 is made up of 17 amino acids. Trimming stripped 0 bases from V and 1 base from J, with 17 bases between. Germline V gives CDR1 SQVTM, CDR2 ANQGSEA. The CDR3 bases are TGCAGCGTTGAAGACAGGGCCCCGGGAGTGGGCACAGATACGCAGTATTTT. This sequence encodes CSVEDRAPGVGTDTQYF.

The table lists this clonotype with a few counts. The V gene is TRBV10-3, the J gene TRBJ2-7, with D hard to call. The V gene's germline CDR1 is ENHRY and CDR2 SYGVKD. The CDR3 covers 14 residues. V was pared by 8 bases and J by 2 bases, with 16 bases between. CDR3 in amino acids: CAIGLNGEAYEQYF. The CDR3, as DNA: TGTGCCATCGGTTTGAACGGCGAAGCCTACGAGCAGTACTTC.

This clonotype was seen a few times. The genes are TRBV20-1 and TRBJ2-7, with D possibly being TRBD2 (6 bases). V dropped 6 bases and J dropped 3 bases, with 18 bases sitting between them. Germline values: CDR1 DFQATT, CDR2 SNEGSKA (reference sequence). The CDR3 totals 14 residues. This CDR3 is CSASSGDFYYEQYF. DNA of the CDR3: TGCAGTGCATCCAGTGGGGACTTCTACTACGAGCAGTACTTC.

About this clonotype: No conserved phenylalanine or tryptophan is present at the end of the CDR3, so a read error is the likely explanation. The chain has TRBV7-2 and TRBJ2-7; 7 bases are a match to TRBD2. V gave up 0 bases and J gave up 4 bases; unmatched junction bases: 9. The CDR3 covers 16 residues. Germline-derived CDR1 and CDR2 are SGHTA and FQGNSA. The CDR3 loop is CASSLAGSGVGYEQYL. The DNA for the CDR3 is TGTGCCAGCAGCTTAGCGGGGAGCGGGGTAGGGTACGAGCAGTACCTC.

This clonotype was found a few times. This sequence joins TRBV29-1 and TRBJ2-2, with unresolved D. From germline, CDR1 is SQVTM and CDR2 ANQGSEA. CDR3 length equals 12 residues. V was clipped by 6 bases and J by 3 bases, with 8 bases between them. The CDR3: CSVFGDTGELFF. The CDR3 region has the DNA TGCAGCGTCTTCGGCGACACCGGGGAGCTGTTTTTT.

This chain joins TRBV28 and TRBJ1-3, with D tentatively TRBD1 (6 bases). V gave up 1 base and J gave up 4 bases, with 8 bases separating them. Germline CDR1 is MDHEN and CDR2 is SYDVKM. This CDR3 comprises 14 residues. The CDR3 sequence: CASSLSGTGNTIYF. CDR3 nucleotide sequence: TGTGCCAGCAGTTTATCAGGGACAGGAAACACCATATATTTT.

This clonotype was counted many times. V gene TRBV4-3 combines with J gene TRBJ1-6; tentatively, D is TRBD1 (6 bases). The V gene's germline CDR1 is LGHNA and CDR2 YSLEER. The CDR3 loop spans 14 amino acids. The V end lost 5 bases, the J end lost 10 bases, and 15 bases lay between the germline ends. The CDR3 is CASSDMDSPSPLHF. The CDR3 coding sequence is TGCGCCAGCAGCGACATGGACAGTCCCTCACCCCTCCACTTT.

This chain connects TRBV27 to TRBJ1-1; TRBD1 agrees at 7 bases. The germline CDR1 and CDR2 sequences are MNHEY and SMNVEV (reference sequence). Losses at the gene ends were 4 bases for V and 4 bases for J; bases not matched to a gene: 12. The CDR3 is 16 amino acids. CDR3 residues: CASSSRGLPPGTEAFF. Here the CDR3 DNA reads TGTGCCAGCAGTTCGAGGGGGCTGCCTCCCGGCACTGAAGCTTTCTTT.

In this sample, this clonotype turned up once. This rearrangement joins TRBV2 to TRBJ2-5, with D perhaps TRBD1 (6 bases). V lost 4 bases and J lost 5, with 26 bases in between. Germline V gene sequence: CDR1 SNHLY, CDR2 FYNNEI. This CDR3 has 18 residues. The DNA of the CDR3 is TGTGCCAGCAGTGGAACCCCGGGCCTTGACAGGCGGAGGGAGACCCAGTACTTC. This translates into CASSGTPGLDRRRETQYF.

This clonotype has more than one count but fewer than ten. The V gene is TRBV27, the J gene TRBJ2-3; TRBD1 might be the D (5 bases). Germline lookup yields CDR1 MNHEY and CDR2 SMNVEV (reference sequence). The CDR3 has 16 amino acids. Trimming left V 5 bases short and J 2 bases short, with 17 bases between. The CDR3 protein is CASSPQGGALTDTQYF. CDR3 DNA: TGTGCCAGCAGTCCCCAGGGCGGAGCCCTCACAGATACGCAGTATTTT.

This clonotype has more than one count but fewer than ten. The genes are TRBV6-6 and TRBJ2-5, with TRBD1 identical over 10 bases. The J segment lost 4 bases and the V segment lost 7 bases, leaving 3 bases of the junction unmatched. The CDR3 runs to 13 residues. Germline-derived CDR1 and CDR2 are MNHNY and SVGAGI (reference sequence). This CDR3 reads CASMDRGGETQYF. The CDR3 DNA reads as TGTGCCAGCATGGACAGGGGGGGAGAGACCCAGTACTTC.

This clonotype has only a few counts. V and J are TRBV6-2 or TRBV6-3 and TRBJ2-1; tentatively, D is TRBD1 or TRBD2 (5 bases each). The CDR3 has 13 amino acids. Germline V gene lookup returns CDR1 MNHEY and CDR2 SVGEGT. V shed 6 bases and J shed 9 bases, with 15 bases lying between them. The DNA for the CDR3 is TGTGCCAGCAGCGGGGCCCTTGTGGTTGAGCAGTTCTTC. It encodes CASSGALVVEQFF.

The rearrangement uses TRBV28 and TRBJ2-1; D is unclear. Deletions cut 2 bases from V and 10 bases from J, with 12 bases between. CDR1 and CDR2 (germline): MDHEN, SYDVKM. The CDR3 contains 13 residues. CDR3 region: CASSLIVSLEQFF. As DNA, the CDR3 is TGTGCCAGCAGTTTAATCGTTTCTTTAGAGCAGTTCTTC. Using reference TRBV28 and TRBJ2-1 for the parts outside the CDR3, the full variable domain is DVKVTQSSRYLVKRTGEKVFLECVQDMDHENMFWYRQDPGLGLRLIYFSYDVKMKEKGDIPEGYSVSREKKERFSLILESASTNQTSMYLCASSLIVSLEQFFGPGTRLTVL.

This clonotype was counted at least ten times. The junction does not match germline at one end; this may be a read error. This sequence joins TRBV29-1 and TRBJ2-1; D might be TRBD2 (6 bases). From germline, CDR1 is SQVTM and CDR2 ANQGSEA. The CDR3 has 10 amino acids. CDR3 DNA: TGCAGCGTTATGGGGCGGGATATTCTCTTC. This sequence encodes CSVMGRDILF.

V gene TRBV4-1 combines with J gene TRBJ2-1; no clear D gene. This CDR3 has 16 residues. Germline CDR1 MGHRA, CDR2 YSYEKL. Deletions cut 3 bases from V and 4 bases from J, with 16 bases between. CDR3 residues: CASSHYSARIYNEQFF. Here the CDR3 DNA reads TGCGCCAGCAGCCATTACAGCGCCAGGATTTACAATGAGCAGTTCTTC.

V usage is TRBV9 and J usage is TRBJ2-7; the D gene is possibly TRBD1 (6 bases). V gave up 3 bases and J gave up 5 bases, with 9 bases separating them. CDR1 SGDLS and CDR2 YYNGEE come from the germline V gene. This CDR3 contains 12 residues. The CDR3 loop is CASSASGDEQYF. The CDR3 nucleotides read TGTGCCAGCAGCGCCTCAGGGGACGAGCAGTACTTC.

This clonotype occurred a few times. CDR3 DNA sequence: TGTGCCAGCAGTTTTGGGACAGCGGGGCGGAATGAAAAACTGTTTTTT. Translation: CASSFGTAGRNEKLFF. V usage is TRBV12-3 or TRBV12-4 and J usage is TRBJ1-4; TRBD1 aligns across 7 bases. The trim removed 3 bases at V and 5 bases at J, leaving 9 bases unmatched. CDR3 size: 16 residues.